The next 32 T cell receptor beta chains were all read from a single sample in a study of control samples from healthy donors and cancer patients. Some clones are missing from TCRdb's copy, which holds only in-frame ones; the method was immunoSEQ multiplex PCR. The repertoire holds 110,000 or so clones, more than 70% seen once, with 30% to 50% in the top ten. Material for sequencing was blood. These receptor sequences come from a man aged 50 to 59 in good health.

CDR3 DNA: TGCGCCAGCAGCAAAGGACAGGGGATTGACACTGAAGCTTTCTTT. It yields the protein CASSKGQGIDTEAFF. The chain is built from TRBV5-1 and TRBJ1-1, with 9 bases aligning to TRBD1. From germline, CDR1 is SGHRS and CDR2 YFSETQ. This CDR3 has 15 residues. Trimming at V came to 4 bases and at J to 3 bases, leaving 7 bases not matched to a gene.

This clone was picked up one time. The CDR3 DNA is TGTGCCAGCCTTCCTCGCGGACACCCACAAGAGACCCAGTACTTC. Translation: CASLPRGHPQETQYF. This chain links TRBV7-2 with TRBJ2-5, with D perhaps matching TRBD1 (5 bases). This CDR3 comprises 15 residues. Germline V gene sequence: CDR1 SGHTA, CDR2 FQGNSA. Trimming pared 8 bases from V and 2 bases from J, leaving 18 bases between.

This chain joins TRBV14 and TRBJ2-7, with D possibly matching TRBD1 (5 bases). The CDR3 consists of 12 residues. CDR1 and CDR2 (germline): SGHDN, FVKESK. Trimming took off 4 bases at V and 6 bases at J, with 10 bases between the two ends. The CDR3 is CASSLQGGEQYF. CDR3 DNA sequence: TGTGCCAGCAGCCTTCAGGGTGGCGAGCAGTACTTC.

V and J are TRBV5-1 and TRBJ1-2; D remains ambiguous. The germline V and J ends were trimmed by 0 bases and 4 bases, with 10 bases remaining between them. Germline CDR1 and CDR2: SGHRS and YFSETQ. The CDR3 length is 14 residues. DNA for the CDR3: TGCGCCAGCAGCTTGGGGGAGGTTCTCTATGGCTACACCTTC. This encodes CASSLGEVLYGYTF.

J is TRBJ1-3 and V is TRBV3-1 (or the pseudogene TRBV3-2); D is ambiguous. There are 16 residues in the CDR3. With 1 base removed from V and 0 bases from J, the gap between germline ends came to 10 bases. Looked up from germline, CDR1 is LGHDT and CDR2 is YNNKEL (reference sequence). The CDR3 protein is CASSQGPSDSGNTIYF. In DNA form, the CDR3 reads TGTGCCAGCAGCCAAGGGCCCTCGGACTCTGGAAACACCATATATTTT.

This chain's CDR3 is CASRRQGGNIQYF. For the CDR3, the DNA is TGTGCCAGCAGGAGACAGGGCGGCAACATTCAGTACTTC. J is TRBJ2-4 and V is TRBV6-5; 7 positions agree with TRBD1. With V trimmed by 6 bases and J by 7 bases, 6 bases remained unmatched. Germline CDR1 MNHEY, CDR2 SVGAGI. This CDR3 has 13 amino acids.

The rearrangement links TRBV30 to TRBJ1-3; D is possibly TRBD1 (5 bases). The V and J ends lost 2 bases and 3 bases respectively, with 11 bases between them. This CDR3 contains 14 residues. From germline, CDR1 is GTSNPN and CDR2 SVGIG (reference sequence). Here the CDR3 DNA reads TGTGCCTGGAGTTTAACTAGGGGTGGAAACACCATATATTTT. Translated, it gives CAWSLTRGGNTIYF.

The chain joins TRBV28 to TRBJ1-6; D remains unclear. The CDR3 extends over 12 amino acids. The V end lost 6 bases, the J end lost 7 bases, and 7 bases lay between the germline ends. Germline V gene sequence: CDR1 MDHEN, CDR2 SYDVKM. CDR3 region: CASRPGNSPLHF. The CDR3 nucleotides read TGTGCCAGCAGGCCTGGAAATTCACCCCTCCACTTT.

This clone showed up just a few times. This chain uses TRBV5-1 with TRBJ2-2; TRBD2 might be the D (5 bases). The CDR3 loop spans 16 amino acids. Trimming removed 2 bases at V and 0 bases at J, with 11 bases between. Germline CDR1 SGHRS, CDR2 YFSETQ. The CDR3 region has the DNA TGCGCCAGCAGCTTTAGAGGGTTTACGAACACCGGGGAGCTGTTTTTT. It specifies CASSFRGFTNTGELFF.

CDR3 in amino acids: CASSYLSTGELFF. In DNA form, the CDR3 reads TGTGCCAGCAGTTACCTGAGCACCGGGGAGCTGTTTTTT. This chain connects TRBV6-5 to TRBJ2-2, with D hard to call. The CDR3 contains 13 residues. The V end lost 2 bases, the J end lost 4 bases, and 5 bases lay between the germline ends. From germline, CDR1 is MNHEY and CDR2 SVGAGI.

The chain links TRBV6-2 or TRBV6-3 to TRBJ2-7; perhaps TRBD1 as D (7 bases). Trimming pared 2 bases from V and 3 bases from J, leaving 14 bases between. Germline V gene data show CDR1 as MNHEY and CDR2 as SVGEGT. There are 15 residues in the CDR3. Here the CDR3 reads CASSYSRGELYEQYF. The CDR3 coding sequence is TGTGCCAGCAGTTACAGCAGGGGGGAACTCTACGAGCAGTACTTC.

The V call is TRBV7-2, the J call TRBJ2-3; possible D gene TRBD2, 7 bases. Germline assignment: CDR1 SGHTA and CDR2 FQGNSA. The CDR3 is 16 residues long. Trimming left V 3 bases short and J 1 base short, with 14 bases between. The CDR3 region is CASSFAGGGRTDTQYF. The CDR3 nucleotides read TGTGCCAGCAGCTTTGCGGGCGGGGGCCGCACAGATACGCAGTATTTT.

V and J are TRBV7-8 and TRBJ2-6, with a weak D call TRBD2 (7 bases). Germline CDR1 SGHVS, CDR2 FQNEAQ. V gave up 1 base and J gave up 4 bases, with 17 bases separating them. The CDR3 consists of 18 residues. This CDR3 is CASSLGGLQGPGANVLTF. The CDR3 nucleotides read TGTGCCAGCAGCTTAGGGGGACTACAGGGACCCGGGGCCAACGTCCTGACTTTC.

The chain is built from TRBV30 and TRBJ1-1; D is unresolved. CDR3 length equals 13 residues. Trimming removed 0 bases from V and 1 base from J, with 6 bases in between. The germline CDR1 and CDR2 sequences are GTSNPN and SVGIG (reference sequence). The CDR3 DNA follows: TGTGCCTGGAGTGTTTCCCCGAACACTGAAGCTTTCTTT. This encodes CAWSVSPNTEAFF.

The chain uses TRBV12-3 or TRBV12-4 and TRBJ1-1; weak D call: TRBD1 (6 bases). Trimming shortened V by 3 bases and J by 11 bases, and 16 bases separated the two germline ends. This CDR3 has 13 amino acids. The CDR3 region has the DNA TGTGCCAGCAGTTTTTGGGGGGGCCGGGATGCTTTCTTT. Amino acid sequence: CASSFWGGRDAFF.

The V and J genes are TRBV4-3 and TRBJ1-1, with D tentatively TRBD1 (5 bases). Germline V gene lookup returns CDR1 LGHNA and CDR2 YSLEER. The CDR3 has 15 residues. The V end was cut by 4 bases, the J end by 1 base, with 13 bases between. In DNA, the CDR3 is TGCGCCAGCAGCCCAGGGAGAGGGCCGAACACTGAAGCTTTCTTT. Translating it yields CASSPGRGPNTEAFF.

The genes are TRBV9 and TRBJ1-2; no clear D gene. The CDR3 has 14 residues. V was clipped by 3 bases and J by 1 base, with 10 bases between them. CDR1 is SGDLS, CDR2 YYNGEE, per germline. The CDR3: CASSGLAVNYGYTF. The CDR3 nucleotides are TGTGCCAGCAGCGGACTAGCGGTTAACTATGGCTACACCTTC.

The rearrangement joins TRBV19 to TRBJ1-1; D remains unclear. The germline V gene has CDR1 LNHDA and CDR2 SQIVND (reference sequence). V shed 7 bases and J shed 0 bases, with 9 bases lying between them. The CDR3 has 13 residues. CDR3: CASKDSLNTEAFF. In DNA form, the CDR3 reads TGTGCCAGTAAAGATAGCCTGAACACTGAAGCTTTCTTT.

The chain has TRBV11-2 and TRBJ2-3, with 7 nucleotides matching TRBD1. CDR1 SGHAT and CDR2 FQNNGV come from the germline V gene. The J segment lost 4 bases and the V segment lost 0 bases, leaving 10 bases of the junction unmatched. This CDR3 has 17 amino acids. CDR3 nucleotides: TGTGCCAGCAGCTTAGATTTTTACAGGGGAGACTCAGATACGCAGTATTTT. Encoded protein: CASSLDFYRGDSDTQYF.

The V call is TRBV7-2, the J call TRBJ1-4; D is unclear. This CDR3 is 12 amino acids long. With 2 bases removed from V and 8 bases from J, the gap between germline ends came to 6 bases. Per germline, CDR1 SGHTA and CDR2 FQGNSA. The CDR3 loop is CASSLFGEKLFF. Written as DNA, the CDR3 is TGTGCCAGCAGCTTATTCGGGGAAAAACTGTTTTTT.

Comments on this clone: Other DNA sequences of this sample code for an identical CDR3. CDR3 residues: CASSLDRGGGGQPQHF. CDR3 DNA sequence: TGTGCCAGCAGCTTAGATCGAGGGGGAGGGGGTCAGCCCCAGCATTTT. The V gene is TRBV11-2, the J gene TRBJ1-5; D is perhaps TRBD1 (6 bases). The CDR3 covers 16 residues. Per the germline V gene, CDR1 is SGHAT and CDR2 is FQNNGV. V was shortened by 0 bases and J by 6 bases, with 15 bases between the two germline ends.

The V and J genes are TRBV4-1 and TRBJ2-1; D possibly corresponds to TRBD2 (6 bases). CDR1 MGHRA and CDR2 YSYEKL come from the germline V gene. This CDR3 is built from 14 residues. V was shortened by 5 bases and J by 6 bases, with 14 bases between the two germline ends. CDR3 sequence (DNA): TGCGCCAGCAGCGACCGGGACTTTTCCAATGAGCAGTTCTTC. It is translated as CASSDRDFSNEQFF.

This sequence joins TRBV3-1 (or the pseudogene TRBV3-2) and TRBJ1-1; TRBD1 might be the D (5 bases). The CDR3 is 15 residues long. V lost 3 bases and J lost 4, with 15 bases in between. Germline V gene data show CDR1 as LGHDT and CDR2 as YNNKEL (reference sequence). CDR3 nucleotides: TGTGCCAGCAGCCACGGTGGGGGATTGAGCACTGAAGCTTTCTTT. Translation gives CASSHGGGLSTEAFF.

The rearrangement links TRBV7-8 to TRBJ1-2; 8 bases line up with TRBD1. CDR1 and CDR2 from the germline V gene are SGHVS and FQNEAQ. V was pared by 5 bases and J by 8 bases, with 7 bases of the junction left unmatched. This CDR3 is built from 13 residues. This CDR3 reads CASSPSTGDGYTF. CDR3 nucleotides: TGTGCCAGCAGCCCCTCGACAGGGGACGGCTACACCTTC.

The V call is TRBV28, the J call TRBJ1-4; 7 bases match TRBD1. Germline CDR1 MDHEN, CDR2 SYDVKM. Trimming removed 5 bases from V and 0 bases from J; junction bases left unmatched: 6. The CDR3 runs 16 residues. CDR3 DNA sequence: TGTGCCAGCAGTCTCCCAGGGACAGCAACTAATGAAAAACTGTTTTTT. Translating it yields CASSLPGTATNEKLFF.

The chain recombines TRBV5-5 with TRBJ2-1; no firm D call. V lost 4 bases to trimming and J lost 7 bases, with 6 bases between them. CDR3 size: 11 residues. CDR1 is SGHKS, CDR2 YYEKEE, per germline (reference sequence). CDR3 DNA: TGTGCCAGCAGCGAAAGGAATGAGCAGTTCTTC. It translates to CASSERNEQFF.

The chain has TRBV5-1 and TRBJ2-3; 10 nucleotides line up with TRBD1. Trimming removed 4 bases from V and 3 bases from J; junction bases left unmatched: 2. Germline lookup yields CDR1 SGHRS and CDR2 YFSETQ. The CDR3 has 14 amino acids. The CDR3 protein is CASSRDRGTDTQYF. The CDR3 DNA reads as TGCGCCAGCAGCCGGGACAGGGGTACAGATACGCAGTATTTT.

This clone has just a few counts. This specimen includes other DNA sequences encoding the same CDR3. The chain carries TRBV19 and TRBJ1-1; D is uncertain. Trimming took off 0 bases at V and 2 bases at J, with 4 bases between the two ends. This CDR3 is built from 13 residues. Per germline, CDR1 LNHDA and CDR2 SQIVND (reference sequence). The CDR3 is CASSIDRNTEAFF. CDR3 DNA sequence: TGTGCCAGTAGTATAGATCGAAACACTGAAGCTTTCTTT.

This sequence joins TRBV11-2 and TRBJ1-5, with 7 nucleotides matching TRBD1. Germline V gene lookup returns CDR1 SGHAT and CDR2 FQNNGV. V lost 5 bases to trimming and J lost 2 bases; unmatched junction nucleotides: 9. The CDR3 spans 16 residues. The CDR3 here is CASSRGTQGGNQPQHF. The CDR3 nucleotides are TGTGCCAGCAGCCGGGGGACCCAGGGGGGCAATCAGCCCCAGCATTTT.

The chain recombines TRBV10-3 with TRBJ2-5; D perhaps matches TRBD1 (5 bases). CDR1 is ENHRY and CDR2 is SYGVKD in the germline V gene. CDR3 length: 17 residues. V gave up 0 bases and J gave up 2 bases, with 16 bases separating them. In DNA form, the CDR3 reads TGTGCCATCAGTGAGTCGCCCATGGGCAGGGCGCAAGAGACCCAGTACTTC. Its protein is CAISESPMGRAQETQYF.

The V gene is TRBV7-2, the J gene TRBJ2-4; 7 bases match TRBD1. CDR3 size: 15 residues. Germline V CDR1 and CDR2: SGHTA, FQGNSA. V was pared by 1 base and J by 6 bases, with 6 bases of the junction left unmatched. CDR3 nucleotides: TGTGCCAGCAGCTTAGGATCAGGGGGTACAAACATTCAGTACTTC. It yields the protein CASSLGSGGTNIQYF.

CDR3: CASSENGRIHEQYF. In DNA, the CDR3 is TGCGCCAGCAGTGAGAACGGCAGGATTCACGAGCAGTACTTC. The rearrangement links TRBV10-2 to TRBJ2-7; no clear D. The CDR3 totals 14 residues. Per germline, CDR1 WSHSY and CDR2 SAAADI. V was trimmed by 2 bases and J by 5 bases, leaving 13 bases between them.